The 14 T cell receptor beta chains reported below all come from one sample, sequenced in a study of long-term antiretroviral therapy in people with HIV. At the survey level, the v3.0 immunoSEQ assay was run. Sequenced by immunoSEQ multiplex PCR; TCRdb stores in-frame clones only, minus some. The sample records about 30,000 clones, about 96% being singletons. The material sequenced was unsorted PBMCs, taken 5.3 years after starting antiretroviral therapy. The receptors were sampled from a man aged 25 to 40 with HIV.

V gene TRBV6-1 combines with J gene TRBJ2-5; D may correspond to TRBD1 or TRBD2 (6 bases each). There are 12 residues in the CDR3. Per the germline V gene, CDR1 is MNHNS and CDR2 is SASEGT. With 8 bases removed from V and 4 bases from J, the gap between germline ends came to 11 bases. The CDR3 region is CASGKGGETQYF. Written as DNA, the CDR3 is TGTGCCAGCGGGAAGGGGGGAGAGACCCAGTACTTC.

V usage is TRBV7-6 and J usage is TRBJ2-2; D ambiguous. Germline values: CDR1 SGHVS, CDR2 FNYEAQ. CDR3 length: 13 amino acids. Between the trimmed V and J ends, which lost 5 bases and 6 bases, there was a span of 10 bases. The CDR3 DNA reads TGTGCCAGCAGCCCCATCTTAGCCGGGGAGCTGTTTTTT. This encodes CASSPILAGELFF.

This chain connects TRBV2 to TRBJ1-3, with unresolved D. Germline assignment: CDR1 SNHLY and CDR2 FYNNEI. With 5 bases removed from V and 0 bases from J, the gap between germline ends came to 8 bases. CDR3 length: 14 residues. This CDR3 reads CASSRPSSGNTIYF. The CDR3 nucleotides are TGTGCCAGCAGTAGGCCCAGCTCTGGAAACACCATATATTTT. Full variable domain (remainder filled in from reference TRBV2 and TRBJ1-3): EPEVTQTPSHQVTQMGQEVILRCVPISNHLYFYWYRQILGQKVEFLVSFYNNEISEKSEIFDDQFSVERPDGSNFTLKIRSTKLEDSAMYFCASSRPSSGNTIYFGEGSWLTVV.

This chain joins TRBV7-5 and TRBJ1-4; TRBD1 is taken as the D call from the table, unchecked against the DNA. TRBV7-5 is deemed a pseudogene. The CDR3 sequence is 14 residues long. CDR3 bases: TGTGCCAGAAACTTCGACAGGGGAGAAGAAAAACTGTTTTTT. Translating gives CARNFDRGEEKLFF.

The chain carries TRBV5-1 and TRBJ2-7, with D perhaps TRBD1 (6 bases). Trimming took 4 bases from V and 3 from J, leaving 14 bases between them. The CDR3 spans 14 residues. Germline assignment: CDR1 SGHRS and CDR2 YFSETQ. CDR3 amino acids: CASSLHRDRYEQYF. CDR3 bases: TGCGCCAGCAGCCTTCACAGGGACCGCTACGAGCAGTACTTC.

J is TRBJ2-5 and V is TRBV9; unclear D gene. The germline CDR1 and CDR2 sequences are SGDLS and YYNGEE. The CDR3 totals 17 residues. V lost 0 bases to trimming and J lost 1 base, with 16 bases between them. CDR3 coding DNA: TGTGCCAGCAGCGTAGCCCCCTCCAGGTTCGGCCAAGAGACCCAGTACTTC. This translates into CASSVAPSRFGQETQYF.

The chain is built from TRBV30 and TRBJ2-2, with 9 bases matching TRBD2. Germline CDR1 GTSNPN, CDR2 SVGIG (reference sequence). The CDR3 consists of 16 residues. J lost 7 bases, V lost 2 bases, and 11 bases had no gene match. This CDR3 reads CAWSTSAGGWDGELFF. The CDR3, as DNA: TGTGCCTGGAGTACCTCGGCGGGAGGGTGGGACGGGGAGCTGTTTTTT.

The rearrangement uses TRBV7-2 and TRBJ2-7; D call uncertain. This CDR3 is 16 amino acids long. Trimming cost V 1 base and J 2 bases, with 15 bases left between them. Germline-derived CDR1 and CDR2 are SGHTA and FQGNSA. As DNA, the CDR3 is TGTGCCAGCAGCTTAGGAGGTCTTGCGGTCGCCTACGAGCAGTACTTC. Translating gives CASSLGGLAVAYEQYF.

The chain joins TRBV9 to TRBJ2-7; the D is unclear. Germline loops: CDR1 SGDLS, CDR2 YYNGEE. V lost 4 bases and J 2 bases, leaving 10 bases between the germline ends. The CDR3 consists of 13 residues. CDR3: CASSSTKTYEQYF. The CDR3 DNA reads as TGTGCCAGCAGCTCCACTAAAACCTACGAGCAGTACTTC.

This chain connects TRBV2 to TRBJ2-1; 8 bases are shared with TRBD1. CDR3 size: 14 residues. The germline V gene encodes CDR1 SNHLY and CDR2 FYNNEI. The J segment lost 1 base and the V segment lost 4 bases, leaving 0 bases of the junction unmatched. The chain's CDR3 is CASSGQGSYNEQFF. In DNA form, the CDR3 reads TGTGCCAGCAGTGGACAGGGGTCCTACAATGAGCAGTTCTTC.

The rearrangement links TRBV5-6 to TRBJ1-1; D perhaps matches TRBD1 (5 bases). V lost 0 bases, J lost 0 bases, and 15 bases lay in between. Germline lookup yields CDR1 SGHDT and CDR2 YYEEEE. This CDR3 contains 17 residues. CDR3 in DNA: TGTGCCAGCAGCTTGGGGGGGATGAACGCTATGAACACTGAAGCTTTCTTT. Translating it yields CASSLGGMNAMNTEAFF.

In DNA form, the CDR3 reads TGTGCCAGTAGGGGTGGGGCAGATACGCAGTATTTT. Translated, it gives CASRGGADTQYF. The V and J genes are TRBV19 and TRBJ2-3; no definite D call. The CDR3 has 12 residues. The germline gives CDR1 LNHDA, CDR2 SQIVND (reference sequence). Trimming removed 6 bases at V and 4 bases at J, with 8 bases between.

The CDR3 spells CASRGDRESHSYNEQFF. CDR3 nucleotide sequence: TGCGCCAGCAGGGGGGACAGGGAATCCCACTCCTACAATGAGCAGTTCTTC. The chain has TRBV10-1 and TRBJ2-1; 9 nucleotides match TRBD1. The germline V gene encodes CDR1 WNHNN and CDR2 SYGVQD (reference sequence). J lost 0 bases, V lost 6 bases, and 9 bases had no gene match. The CDR3 is 17 residues long.

The chain is built from TRBV5-4 and TRBJ2-1, with D possibly TRBD1 on 6 matching bases. Germline V gene data show CDR1 as SGHNT and CDR2 as YYREEE (reference sequence). Between the trimmed V and J ends, which lost 2 bases and 6 bases, there was a span of 9 bases. This CDR3 contains 13 residues. The CDR3 protein is CASSFDRRNEQFF. CDR3 coding DNA: TGTGCCAGCAGCTTCGACAGGCGCAATGAGCAGTTCTTC.